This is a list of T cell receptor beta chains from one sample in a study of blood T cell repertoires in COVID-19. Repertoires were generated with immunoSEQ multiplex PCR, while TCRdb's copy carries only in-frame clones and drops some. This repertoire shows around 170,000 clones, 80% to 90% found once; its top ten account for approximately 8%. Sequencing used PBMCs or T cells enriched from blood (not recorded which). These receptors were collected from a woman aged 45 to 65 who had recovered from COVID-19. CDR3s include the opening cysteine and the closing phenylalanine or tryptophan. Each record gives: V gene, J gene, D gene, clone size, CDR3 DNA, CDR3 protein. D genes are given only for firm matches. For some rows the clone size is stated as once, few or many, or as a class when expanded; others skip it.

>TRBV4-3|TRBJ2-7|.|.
TGCGCCAGCAGCCAAGACGCGACCAAACTAGTTTCGACGAGCGAGCAGTACTTC
CASSQDATKLVSTSEQYF
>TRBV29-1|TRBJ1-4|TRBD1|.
TGCAGCGCCCAGACAGGGGTGGAAAAACTGTTTTTT
CSAQTGVEKLFF
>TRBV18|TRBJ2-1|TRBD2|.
TGTGCCAGCTCACCACTAGCGGGGGCCGGGAATGAGCAGTTCTTC
CASSPLAGAGNEQFF
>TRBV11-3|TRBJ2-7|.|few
TGTGCCAGCAGCTTGGGGAGATACCTCGCCTACGAGCAGTACTTC
CASSLGRYLAYEQYF
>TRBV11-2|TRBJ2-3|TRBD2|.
TGTGCCAGCAGCTTAGAGACTAGCGGGCCACAAGATACGCAGTATTTT
CASSLETSGPQDTQYF
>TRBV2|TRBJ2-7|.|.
TGTGCCAGCAGTGAAGAACGATTAGGGGGTTACGAGCAGTACTTC
CASSEERLGGYEQYF
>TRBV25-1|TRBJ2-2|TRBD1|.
TGTGCCAGCATAGGACAGGCGCCCGGGGAGCTGTTTTTT
CASIGQAPGELFF
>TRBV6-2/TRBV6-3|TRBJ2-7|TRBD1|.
TGTGCCAGCAGTTACCCGCCACAGGGGGCGGCCTACGAGCAGTACTTC
CASSYPPQGAAYEQYF
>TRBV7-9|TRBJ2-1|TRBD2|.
TGTGCCAGCAGCCTACGGGGGGGCCTACACAATGAGCAGTTCTTC
CASSLRGGLHNEQFF
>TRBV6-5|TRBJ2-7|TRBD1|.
TGTGCCAGCAGTATGGGACAGGGCTACGAGCAGTACTTC
CASSMGQGYEQYF
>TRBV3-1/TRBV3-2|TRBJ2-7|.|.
TGTGCCAGCAGCCAAGCCCGGGGGACCTACGAGCAGTACTTC
CASSQARGTYEQYF
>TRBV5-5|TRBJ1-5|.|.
TGTGCCAGCAGCTTGGAATCGGGTTACAATCAGCCCCAGCATTTT
CASSLESGYNQPQHF
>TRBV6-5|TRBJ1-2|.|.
TGTGCCAGCCTCTTCCAGGGGACCACTAACTATGGCTACACCTTC
CASLFQGTTNYGYTF
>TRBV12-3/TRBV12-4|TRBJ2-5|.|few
TGTGCCAGCAGTTTGTCAGGGGAAGAGACCCAGTACTTC
CASSLSGEETQYF
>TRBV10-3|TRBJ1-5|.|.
TGTGCCATCAGTGAGGAAGGGGCCAACAGCAATCAGCCCCAGCATTTT
CAISEEGANSNQPQHF
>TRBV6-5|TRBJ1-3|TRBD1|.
TGTGCCAGCAGTTACTCGCAGGGGGCTGGAAACACCATATATTTT
CASSYSQGAGNTIYF
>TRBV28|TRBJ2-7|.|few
TGTGCCAGCAGCCGAAGGGACTCCCGCTACGAGCAGTACTTC
CASSRRDSRYEQYF
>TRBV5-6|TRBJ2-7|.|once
TGTGCCAGCAGCTCCGGTGACGAGCAGTACTTC
CASSSGDEQYF
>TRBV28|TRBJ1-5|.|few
TGTGCCAGCAGTCAGACAGGTCTCATGTGGCCCCAGCATTTT
CASSQTGLMWPQHF
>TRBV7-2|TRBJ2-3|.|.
TGTGCCAGCAGCTTAGTTAGAACTAGCACAGATACGCAGTATTTT
CASSLVRTSTDTQYF
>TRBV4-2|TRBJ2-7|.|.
TGTGCCAGCAGCCCCGATCGGGGCTACGAGCAGTACTTC
CASSPDRGYEQYF
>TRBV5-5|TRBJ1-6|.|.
TGTGCCAGCAGCTTGGCTCGGGACTCCTATAATTCACCCCTCCACTTT
CASSLARDSYNSPLHF
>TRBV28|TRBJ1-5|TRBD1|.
TGTGCCAGCAGTCCGACAGGGGGCGCCGGGCAGCCCCAGCATTTT
CASSPTGGAGQPQHF
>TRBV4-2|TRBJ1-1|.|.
TGTGCCAGCAGCCATGGTGAGAGGAACACTGAAGCTTTCTTT
CASSHGERNTEAFF
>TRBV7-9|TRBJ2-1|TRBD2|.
TGTGCCAGCAACTTGGGAGGGGTTTCCAATGAGCAGTTCTTC
CASNLGGVSNEQFF
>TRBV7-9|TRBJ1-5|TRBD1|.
TGTGCCAGCAGCCCGCAGGGGGAGAGGAATCAGCCCCAGCATTTT
CASSPQGERNQPQHF
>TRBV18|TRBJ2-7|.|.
TGTGCCAGCTCACCAACATTCGGCGGGGCGGGCTCCTACGAGCAGTACTTC
CASSPTFGGAGSYEQYF
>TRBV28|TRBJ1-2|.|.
TGTGCCAGCAGTCTAGGGGCCTCTAACTATGGCTACACCTTC
CASSLGASNYGYTF
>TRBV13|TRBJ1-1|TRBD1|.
TGTGCCAGCAGCTCCACAGGGGGCCGTGTGAACACTGAAGCTTTCTTT
CASSSTGGRVNTEAFF
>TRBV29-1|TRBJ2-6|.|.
TGCAGCGCTCGCGCCTCCGCCCGCTCTGGGGCCAACGTCCTGACTTTC
CSARASARSGANVLTF
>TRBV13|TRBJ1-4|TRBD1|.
TGTGCCAGCAGCTCCGACGGGACAGCGGAAAAACTGTTTTTT
CASSSDGTAEKLFF
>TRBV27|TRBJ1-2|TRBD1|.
TGTGCCAGCAGCCCCGGACAGGGGCGGGTCTATGGCTACACCTTC
CASSPGQGRVYGYTF
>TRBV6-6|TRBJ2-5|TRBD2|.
TGTGCCAGCAGTTGGGACTATCCTGGGGAGACCCAGTACTTC
CASSWDYPGETQYF
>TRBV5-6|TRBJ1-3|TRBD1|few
TGTGCCAGCACCTCTTCCTCCGGGACAGGGGCATACACCATATATTTT
CASTSSSGTGAYTIYF
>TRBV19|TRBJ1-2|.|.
TGTGCCAGTAGTATGGAGGGGAACTATGGCTACACCTTC
CASSMEGNYGYTF
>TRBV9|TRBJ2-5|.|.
TGTGCCAGCAGCGTAGTGGAGTCGGAGACCCAGTACTTC
CASSVVESETQYF
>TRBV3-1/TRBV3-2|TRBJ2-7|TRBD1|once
TGTGCCAGCAGCTCCGGGGACAGCTACGAGCAGTACTTC
CASSSGDSYEQYF
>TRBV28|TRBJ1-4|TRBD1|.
TGTGCCAGCAGTTTAGGGGGACAGATTGAAAAACTGTTTTTT
CASSLGGQIEKLFF
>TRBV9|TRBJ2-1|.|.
TGTGCCAGCAGCCCCCGCCTCGGGGGAGATTCCTACAATGAGCAGTTCTTC
CASSPRLGGDSYNEQFF
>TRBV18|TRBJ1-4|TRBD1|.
TGTGCCAGCTCCCGCGAACAGGGGCGGGGAGAAAAACTGTTTTTT
CASSREQGRGEKLFF
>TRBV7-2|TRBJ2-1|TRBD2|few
TGTGCCAGCAGCTTACTAGCGGTAGGGTTCGGTGAGCAGTTCTTC
CASSLLAVGFGEQFF
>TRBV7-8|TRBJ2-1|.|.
TGTGCCAGCAGCTTAGCGCGAGGAGTCCCCTCCTACAATGAGCAGTTCTTC
CASSLARGVPSYNEQFF
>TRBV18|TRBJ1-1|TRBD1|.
TGTGCCAGCTCACCCCTCGGGACAGACACTGAAGCTTTCTTT
CASSPLGTDTEAFF
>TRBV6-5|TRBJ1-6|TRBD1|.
TGTGCCAGCAGGGGATCCGGGACAGGGAACTCACCCCTCCACTTT
CASRGSGTGNSPLHF
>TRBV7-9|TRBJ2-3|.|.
TGTGCCAGCAGACAGAACACAGATACGCAGTATTTT
CASRQNTDTQYF
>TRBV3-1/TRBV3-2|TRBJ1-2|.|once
TGTGCCAGCAGCCAACAGGGCTATGGCTACACCTTC
CASSQQGYGYTF
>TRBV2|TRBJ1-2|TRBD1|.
TGTGCCAGCAGTAAAGGACAGGGACTCTCTAACTATGGCTACACCTTC
CASSKGQGLSNYGYTF
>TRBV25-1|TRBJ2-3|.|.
TGTGCCAGCAGTGATCCAAACACAGATACGCAGTATTTT
CASSDPNTDTQYF
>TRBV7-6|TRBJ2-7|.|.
TGTGCCAGCAGTGGGGGGGGCTTAAGGCAGTACTTC
CASSGGGLRQYF
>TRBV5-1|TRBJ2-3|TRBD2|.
TGCGCCAGCAGCCCCCAAGGTAGCGGGGGGGTGACAGATACGCAGTATTTT
CASSPQGSGGVTDTQYF
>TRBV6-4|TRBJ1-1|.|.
TGTGCCAGCAGTGATGGAGGGGATGGAGGCACTGAAGCTTTCTTT
CASSDGGDGGTEAFF
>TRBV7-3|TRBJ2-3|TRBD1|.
TGTGCCAGCAGCCTATTACCGGGACAGGCGCAGTATTTT
CASSLLPGQAQYF
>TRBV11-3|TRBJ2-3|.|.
TGTGCCAGCAGCTTAGGCGGTTTGTATGGGGCGCTCACAGATACGCAGTATTTT
CASSLGGLYGALTDTQYF
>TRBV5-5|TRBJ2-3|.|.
TGTGCCAGCAGCTTGGAAGGGAGGAAAGATACGCAGTATTTT
CASSLEGRKDTQYF